This TCR beta chain stems from a study of T cells in Graves' hyperthyroidism and ophthalmopathy (dated by TCRdb to the late 2010s). Study-wide context: Peripheral blood was collected at initial diagnosis, before any treatment. Prospective prediction of ophthalmopathy was tested in an independent validation cohort of about 19 hyperthyroidism patients and 15 to 17 patients who later progressed to ophthalmopathy. In more than 5 Graves' hyperthyroidism patients, the study also compared T-cell repertoires from thyroid tissue with T-cell repertoires from blood. The approximately 97 discovery patients were randomly divided into training and test sets at a 7:3 ratio. According to the paper, TCR Vbeta CDR3 sequencing was carried out on 120 to 150 peripheral blood samples, which came from fewer than 50 ophthalmopathy, approximately 78 hyperthyroidism and around 17 progressor patients. A discovery cohort of about 95 patients, about 40 with Graves' ophthalmopathy and roughly 59 with stable Graves' hyperthyroidism, was used to find distinguishing TCR V-J signatures. Once sampling was done, hyperthyroidism patients were given methimazole at a starting dose of 30 mg daily, whereas ophthalmopathy patients were given high-dose intravenous methylprednisolone.

General conclusions and limits of the study: Most expanded thyroid clonotypes (frequency above 0.001) were also found in blood, which suggests that blood repertoires may mirror thyroid immune responses. In validation, the model predicted progression to ophthalmopathy with approximately 69% sensitivity and 72.22% specificity, a median of 6.5 months before onset. In cross-validation, a model built on a 13 V-J signature told ophthalmopathy apart from stable hyperthyroidism with 85% to 90% sensitivity and approximately 81% specificity, and in testing the same model reached 80%/75%. Sample size was not statistically predetermined, and blinding of investigators to group allocation was not performed.

Ophthalmopathy patients had moderately to severely active disease, with a Clinical Activity Score of 3 or more, a NOSPECS grade of 4 or more, and a disease duration of less than 3 months. Exclusion was applied to patients with uncontrolled infections, other autoimmune diseases, pregnancy or lactation. Diagnoses relied on clinical symptoms, serum thyroxine and TRAb, thyroid ultrasound and orbital computed tomography. Ficoll-Paque density gradient centrifugation was used to isolate PBMCs from about 10 ml of fresh peripheral blood. Total RNA was extracted with Trizol reagent, and quality was checked on an Agilent 2100 Bioanalyzer. The TCR beta CDR3 regions were amplified from the RNA transcripts. A first-round RT-PCR of the TCR CDR3 used the HTBI primer set with the Qiagen OneStep RT-PCR kit. The libraries were constructed in a second round of multiplex PCR and then size-selected and purified. Sequencing of the libraries was done on an Illumina HiSeq2000 using paired-end 100 bp reads. Concerning the study's data processing: SOAPnuke was used to process the raw data, throwing out any read that contained adapters or uncalled bases, had a mean Phred below 15, or lacked an exact constant-primer or identifier match. High-quality paired reads were merged using COPE v1.2.5, and each unique nucleotide sequence was defined as a clonotype. MiTCR v1.1 was used to align clonotypes to the IMGT TRBV, TRBD and TRBJ reference segments. The analysis included only V-J combinations with a frequency above 0.0001, which together covered over 98% of the repertoires. A TCS score was defined as the ratio of F50 (clonal expansion) to E x V (chaos), with BLOSUM62-based TCRdist applied between CDR3 peptides within each V-J. Welch's t-statistics and random forest reduced some 510 V-J features to 13, which were used in a naive Bayes classifier (R e1071). TCRdb applied fastp at Q25 and MiXCR to the public reads, then kept only in-frame beta chains. Each entry is one CDR3 protein sequence, shown with its most common DNA and genes. These V and J calls originate from TCRdb's pipeline instead of the authors' own analysis. The sample contains about 500,000 distinct CDR3 sequences, 15% to 20% of them found a single time. The top ten clones comprise 29% of the sample.

This clonotype was observed at least ten times. No cognate antigen has been identified for it. No much larger clone is present one base from it, and per-base qualities are unavailable. V gives up 6 bases and J gives up 7 bases, and the segment between their germline ends measures 18 bases. There are 13 amino acids in the CDR3, from cysteine to phenylalanine inclusive. Just the 39-base CDR3 DNA is kept, in frame starting at base 1. From a lookup of the germline V gene (reference sequence), CDR1 and CDR2 are DFQATT and SNEGSKA. The sequencing sample was made of blood. This chain is built from TRBV20-1 and TRBJ2-5; TRBD2 is possibly the D segment (6 matching bases). The source of this sequence is a woman younger than 45 with Graves' ophthalmopathy. The DNA sequence is given as TGCAGTGCGAAGGAGGGGCCACGGCGGACCCAGTACTTC. This is translated as CSAKEGPRRTQYF.